Sequencing of this T cell receptor beta chain was carried out in a study of blood T cell repertoires in COVID-19. Study summary: Acute and convalescent COVID-19 samples came from the United States, Italy and Spain. T cells, B-cell-depleted T cells, or PBMCs provided the cDNA or gDNA that served as material.

Germline assignment: CDR1 SGHDT and CDR2 YYEEEE. CDR3 length: 15 residues. V shed 1 base and J 3 bases; nucleotides not matched to a gene: 4. Sequencing was performed with immunoSEQ multiplex PCR; in TCRdb, only in-frame clones are kept and a portion is missing. The data show some 150,000 clones, around four fifths seen once. The chain uses TRBV5-6 and TRBJ2-5; 9 nucleotides agree with TRBD1. This TCR was sampled from a man between 40 and 49 years old who had recovered from COVID-19. The sequencing input was peripheral blood. The DNA of the CDR3 is TGTGCCAGCAGCTTGACGAGGACAGGGGAAGAGACCCAGTACTTC. Translated: CASSLTRTGEETQYF. Complete variable domain (other parts from reference TRBV5-6 and TRBJ2-5): DAGVTQSPTHLIKTRGQQVTLRCSPKSGHDTVSWYQQALGQGPQFIFQYYEEEERQRGNFPDRFSGHQFPNYSSELNVNALLLGDSALYLCASSLTRTGEETQYFGPGTRLLVL.